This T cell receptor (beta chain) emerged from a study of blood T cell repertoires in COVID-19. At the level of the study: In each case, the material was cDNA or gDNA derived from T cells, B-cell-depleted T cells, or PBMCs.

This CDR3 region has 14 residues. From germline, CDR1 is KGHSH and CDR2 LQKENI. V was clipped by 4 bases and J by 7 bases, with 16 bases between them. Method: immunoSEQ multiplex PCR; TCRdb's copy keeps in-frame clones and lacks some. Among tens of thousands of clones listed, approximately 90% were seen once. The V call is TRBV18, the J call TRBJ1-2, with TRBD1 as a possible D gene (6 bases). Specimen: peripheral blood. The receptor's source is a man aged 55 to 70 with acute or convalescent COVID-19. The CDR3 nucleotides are TGTGCCAGCTCACGGGGACAACCTTCGGCTGGCTACACCTTC. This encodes CASSRGQPSAGYTF. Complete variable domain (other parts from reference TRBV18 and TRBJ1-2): NAGVMQNPRHLVRRRGQEARLRCSPMKGHSHVYWYRQLPEEGLKFMVYLQKENIIDESGMPKERFSAEFPKEGPSILRIQQVVRGDSAAYFCASSRGQPSAGYTFGSGTRLTVV.